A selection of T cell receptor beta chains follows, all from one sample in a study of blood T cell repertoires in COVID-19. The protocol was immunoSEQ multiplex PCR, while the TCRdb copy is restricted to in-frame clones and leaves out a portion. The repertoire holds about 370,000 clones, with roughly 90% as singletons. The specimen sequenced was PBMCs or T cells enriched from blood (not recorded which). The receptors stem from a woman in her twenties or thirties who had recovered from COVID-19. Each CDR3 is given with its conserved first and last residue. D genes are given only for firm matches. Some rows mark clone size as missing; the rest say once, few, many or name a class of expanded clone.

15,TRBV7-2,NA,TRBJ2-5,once,TGTGCCAGCAGCTTAGCGTTACAGGCGAGAGAGACCCAGTACTTC,CASSLALQARETQYF
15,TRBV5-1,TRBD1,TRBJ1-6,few,TGCGCCAGCAGCCCGTACGGACAGGGGAATTCACCCCTCCACTTT,CASSPYGQGNSPLHF
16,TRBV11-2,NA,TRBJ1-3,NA,TGTGCCAGCAGCTCCGGGAGGACTGTTGAAGGAAACACCATATATTTT,CASSSGRTVEGNTIYF
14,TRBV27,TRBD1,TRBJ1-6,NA,TGTGCCAGTTCCGGGACAGGGGGCTTTTCACCCCTCCACTTT,CASSGTGGFSPLHF
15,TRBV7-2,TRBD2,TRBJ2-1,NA,TGTGCCAGCAGCTTAGACCGGGGGGAATACAATGAGCAGTTCTTC,CASSLDRGEYNEQFF
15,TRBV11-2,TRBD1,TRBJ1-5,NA,TGTGCCAGCAGCTTCTCGGGACAGCACAATCAGCCCCAGCATTTT,CASSFSGQHNQPQHF
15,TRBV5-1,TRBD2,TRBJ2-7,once,TGCGCCAGCAGACCGACTAGCGGGGTATCCTACGAGCAGTACTTC,CASRPTSGVSYEQYF
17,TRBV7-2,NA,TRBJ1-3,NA,TGTGCCAGCAGCTTAAAACCAGTAAGGGGCTCTGGAAACACCATATATTTT,CASSLKPVRGSGNTIYF
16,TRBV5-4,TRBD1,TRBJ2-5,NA,TGTGCCAGCAGCCTGTTTGGGGACAGGTCTCAAGAGACCCAGTACTTC,CASSLFGDRSQETQYF
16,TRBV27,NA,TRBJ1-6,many,TGTGCCAGCAGCCAACTCCTGACAGGCTGGGGTTCACCCCTCCACTTT,CASSQLLTGWGSPLHF
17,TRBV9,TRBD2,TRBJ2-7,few,TGTGCCAGCAGCTCCGGGACTAGCGGGGGGGCGGTATACGAGCAGTACTTC,CASSSGTSGGAVYEQYF
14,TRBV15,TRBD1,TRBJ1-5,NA,TGTGCCACCAGCAGAGTACAGGGGGATCAGCCCCAGCATTTT,CATSRVQGDQPQHF
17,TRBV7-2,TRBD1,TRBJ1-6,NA,TGTGCCAGCAGCGCGTCCCGGACAGGGAGATTTAATTCACCCCTCCACTTT,CASSASRTGRFNSPLHF
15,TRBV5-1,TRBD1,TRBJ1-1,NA,TGCGCCAGCAGCCTAAGGGACAGTCTGAACACTGAAGCTTTCTTT,CASSLRDSLNTEAFF
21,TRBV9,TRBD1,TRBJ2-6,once,TGTGCCAGCAGCGTAGCTTCTCCCCAGACAGGGCCAGTTCCTGGGGCCAACGTCCTGACTTTC,CASSVASPQTGPVPGANVLTF
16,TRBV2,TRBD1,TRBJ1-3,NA,TGTGCCAGCAAAGCTCGGACAGGGGGCGCTGGAAACACCATATATTTT,CASKARTGGAGNTIYF
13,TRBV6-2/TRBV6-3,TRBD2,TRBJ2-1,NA,TGTGCCAGCAGCCTTACCCGAGCGGGACAGCAGTTCTTC,CASSLTRAGQQFF
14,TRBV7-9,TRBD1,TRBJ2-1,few,TGTGCCAGCAGCTTGGTCCGACAGGGCAATGAGCAGTTCTTC,CASSLVRQGNEQFF
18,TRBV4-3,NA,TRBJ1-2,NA,TGCGCCAGCAGCCAAGATATCGGCGAGTCTGCGGGGGAGGGTGGCTACACCTTC,CASSQDIGESAGEGGYTF
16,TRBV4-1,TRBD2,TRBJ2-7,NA,TGCGCCAGCAGCCAAGACTCTAGCGGGAGGTTCTACGAGCAGTACTTC,CASSQDSSGRFYEQYF
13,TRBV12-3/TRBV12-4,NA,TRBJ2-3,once,TGTGCCAGCAGTTTCAGTAGCACAGATACGCAGTATTTT,CASSFSSTDTQYF
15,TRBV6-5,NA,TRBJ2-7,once,TGTGCCAGCAGTTACGGAGCGACGAGCTCCTACGAGCAGTACTTC,CASSYGATSSYEQYF
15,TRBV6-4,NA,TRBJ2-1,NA,TGTGCCAGCAGTGACTTGGCAGGGGCCTACAATGAGCAGTTCTTC,CASSDLAGAYNEQFF
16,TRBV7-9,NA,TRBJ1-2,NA,TGTGCCAGCAGTCAGGCAGGGGCGCCTACTAACTATGGCTACACCTTC,CASSQAGAPTNYGYTF
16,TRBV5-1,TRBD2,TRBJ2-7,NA,TGCGCCAGCAGTTTCGGGACTAGCGGTACTACCTACGAGCAGTACTTC,CASSFGTSGTTYEQYF
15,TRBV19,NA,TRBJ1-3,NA,TGTGCCAGTAGTACCACGACAGTGCCTGGAAACACCATATATTTT,CASSTTTVPGNTIYF
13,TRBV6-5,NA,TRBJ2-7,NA,TGTGCCAGCAGTCGGGACACCTACTACGAGCAGTACTTC,CASSRDTYYEQYF
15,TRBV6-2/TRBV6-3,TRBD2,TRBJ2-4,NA,TGTGCCAGCAGCTCACCTAGAGCGGGGACAAACATTCAGTACTTC,CASSSPRAGTNIQYF
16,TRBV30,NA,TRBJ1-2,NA,TGTGCCTGGAGTGTCCATCAGGGGCAGGGAGTTTATGGCTACACCTTC,CAWSVHQGQGVYGYTF
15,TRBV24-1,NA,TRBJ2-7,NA,TGTGCCACCAGTGACCGCCGGACATCCTCCTACGAGCAGTACTTC,CATSDRRTSSYEQYF
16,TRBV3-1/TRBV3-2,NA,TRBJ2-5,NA,TGTGCCAGCAGCCAAGCGACCGGGACTTCAAGGCGGACCCAGTACTTC,CASSQATGTSRRTQYF
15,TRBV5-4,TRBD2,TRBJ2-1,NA,TGTGCCAGCAGCTCGGGGACTATTCGCCCCAATGAGCAGTTCTTC,CASSSGTIRPNEQFF
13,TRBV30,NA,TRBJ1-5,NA,TGTGCCTGGAGTGGAGACAGTAATCAGCCCCAGCATTTT,CAWSGDSNQPQHF
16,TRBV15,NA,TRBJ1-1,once,TGTGCCACCAGCAGAGATCTCGAACAGGGGAACACTGAAGCTTTCTTT,CATSRDLEQGNTEAFF
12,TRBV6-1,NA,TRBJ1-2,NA,TGTGCCAGCCTGGATCCCCTAGGAGACTACACCTTC,CASLDPLGDYTF
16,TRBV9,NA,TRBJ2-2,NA,TGTGCCAGCAGCGTCATAGCGGCTACGAACACCGGGGAGCTGTTTTTT,CASSVIAATNTGELFF
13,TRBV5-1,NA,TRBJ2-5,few,TGCGCCAGCAACCGGCGGGGAGCAGAGACCCAGTACTTC,CASNRRGAETQYF
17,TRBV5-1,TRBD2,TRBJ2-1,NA,TGCGCCAGCAGTCCCACTAGCGGGAGGGCCAACTACAATGAGCAGTTCTTC,CASSPTSGRANYNEQFF
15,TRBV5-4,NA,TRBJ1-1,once,TGTGCCAGCAGCCGTAGACAGACCTTGTCCACTGAAGCTTTCTTT,CASSRRQTLSTEAFF
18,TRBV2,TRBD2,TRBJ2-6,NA,TGTGCCAGCATTAATACCGGGAGGCTTCGCTCTGGGGCCAACGTCCTGACTTTC,CASINTGRLRSGANVLTF
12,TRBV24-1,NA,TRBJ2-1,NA,TGTGCCACCAGTGATCCCGAGCTCGAGCAGTTCTTC,CATSDPELEQFF
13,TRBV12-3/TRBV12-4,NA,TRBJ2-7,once,TGTGCCAGCAGTTTTTGGACAACCTACGAGCAGTACTTC,CASSFWTTYEQYF
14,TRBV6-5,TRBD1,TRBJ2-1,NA,TGTGCCAGCAGCCGGACAGGGGGCTACAATGAGCAGTTCTTC,CASSRTGGYNEQFF
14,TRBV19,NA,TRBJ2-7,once,TGTGCCAGTAGTATACCCGGGAAAACCTACGAGCAGTACTTC,CASSIPGKTYEQYF
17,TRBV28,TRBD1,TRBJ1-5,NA,TGTGCCAGCAGTTTATCTGGTATGGGGACAGACCATCAGCCCCAGCATTTT,CASSLSGMGTDHQPQHF
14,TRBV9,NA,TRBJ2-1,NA,TGTGCCAGCAGCGTAGTCGGGAGTTACAATGAGCAGTTCTTC,CASSVVGSYNEQFF
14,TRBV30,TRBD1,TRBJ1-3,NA,TGTGCCTGGACGGGACAGGGCCGTGGAAACACCATATATTTT,CAWTGQGRGNTIYF
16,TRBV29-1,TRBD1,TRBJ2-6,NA,TGCAGCGTGTGGACAGGGCATAACTCTGGGGCCAACGTCCTGACTTTC,CSVWTGHNSGANVLTF
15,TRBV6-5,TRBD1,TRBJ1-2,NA,TGTGCCAGCAGGCCAACAGGGGGTTTTAACTATGGCTACACCTTC,CASRPTGGFNYGYTF
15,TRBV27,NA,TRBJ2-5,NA,TGTGCCAGCGCCACAAGGGGTGAGGTAGAAGAGACCCAGTACTTC,CASATRGEVEETQYF
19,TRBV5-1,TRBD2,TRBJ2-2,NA,TGCGCCAGCAGCTTGCTGGCCCGGGGCGGGAGGAGTAACACCGGGGAGCTGTTTTTT,CASSLLARGGRSNTGELFF